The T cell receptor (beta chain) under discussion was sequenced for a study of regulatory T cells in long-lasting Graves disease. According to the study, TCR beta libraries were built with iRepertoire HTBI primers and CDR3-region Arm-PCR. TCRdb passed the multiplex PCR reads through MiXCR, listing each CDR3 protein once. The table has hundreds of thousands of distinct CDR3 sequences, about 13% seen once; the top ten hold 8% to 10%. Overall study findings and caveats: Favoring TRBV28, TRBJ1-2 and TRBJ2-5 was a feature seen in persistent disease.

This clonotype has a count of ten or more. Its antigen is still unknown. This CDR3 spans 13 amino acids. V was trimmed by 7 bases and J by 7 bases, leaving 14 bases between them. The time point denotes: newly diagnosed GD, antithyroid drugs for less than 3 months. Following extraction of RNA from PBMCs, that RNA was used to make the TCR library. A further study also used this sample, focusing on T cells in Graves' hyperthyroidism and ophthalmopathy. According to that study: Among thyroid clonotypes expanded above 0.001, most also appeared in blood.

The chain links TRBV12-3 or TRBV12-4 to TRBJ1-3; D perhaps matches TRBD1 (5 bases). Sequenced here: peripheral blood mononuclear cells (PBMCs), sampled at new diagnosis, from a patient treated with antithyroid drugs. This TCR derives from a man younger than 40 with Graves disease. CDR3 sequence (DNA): TGTGCCAGCACCCTTGGAGGGGCGAACACCATATATTTT. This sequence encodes CASTLGGANTIYF.